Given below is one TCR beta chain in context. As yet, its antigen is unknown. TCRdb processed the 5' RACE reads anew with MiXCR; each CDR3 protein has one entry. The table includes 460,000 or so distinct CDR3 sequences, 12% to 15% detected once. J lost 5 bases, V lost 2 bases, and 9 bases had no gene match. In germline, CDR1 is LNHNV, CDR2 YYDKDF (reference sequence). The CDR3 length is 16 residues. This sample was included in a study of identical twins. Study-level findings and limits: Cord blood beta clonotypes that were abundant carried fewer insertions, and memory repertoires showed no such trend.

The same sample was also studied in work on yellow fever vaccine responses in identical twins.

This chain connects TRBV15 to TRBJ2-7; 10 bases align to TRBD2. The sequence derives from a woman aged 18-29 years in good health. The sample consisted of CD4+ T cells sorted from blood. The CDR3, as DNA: TGTGCCACCAGCAGACCACTAGCGGGAAGAGTCCACGAGCAGTACTTC. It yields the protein CATSRPLAGRVHEQYF.